This TCR beta chain appears in the sequencing data of a study of CD8 T cells in Susac syndrome. General observations from the study: CD8+ clonal expansion in Susac was maximal in TEMRA cells and in active patients. The total CD8+ repertoires contained around 15 Susac-specific public clones, and the CD8+ TEMRA repertoires contained five or six.

It was with random hexamers that roughly 0.45 to 1 ug RNA was reverse transcribed. One entry per CDR3 protein results from TCRdb running MiXCR on the immunoSEQ multiplex PCR reads. The sample records about 83,000 distinct CDR3 sequences, more than 85% being singletons. Peripheral blood CD8+ and CD4+ T cells were profiled by TCR beta sequencing. Negative isolation yielded the CD8+ and CD4+ T cells, while FACS enriched the TEMRA cells. To note about this clonotype: What it binds is unknown.

Between the trimmed V and J ends, which lost 3 bases and 0 bases, there was a span of 6 bases. CDR1 and CDR2 from the germline V gene are SQVTM and ANQGSEA. The CDR3 consists of 13 residues. This chain connects TRBV29-1 to TRBJ2-1; D unclear. The sample taken for sequencing was CD8+ T cells from PBMCs. This TCR derives from a human donor with Susac syndrome. The CDR3 DNA is TGCAGCGTTGACAACAGCTCCTACAATGAGCAGTTCTTC. It specifies CSVDNSSYNEQFF.